This T cell receptor (beta chain) was sequenced in a study of identical twins. The cDNA had a unique molecular identifier and a template-switch universal primer site. TCRdb re-called the 5' RACE reads with MiXCR, one entry per CDR3 protein. Of 1.5 million to 2 million distinct CDR3 sequences in the sample, about 30% were seen once. Many counts were recorded for this clonotype. Its antigen remains unknown. Whole-study findings and limits: The abundant beta clonotypes from cord blood had fewer insertions, and memory repertoires had none of this. For monozygotic twins, models underestimated out-of-frame TCR alpha sharing.

Sequenced input: cord blood. The clonotype was recovered from a newborn girl in good health.

This chain's CDR3 is CAINSGGSDEQFF. The CDR3 DNA reads TGTGCCATCAACTCGGGGGGTTCGGATGAGCAGTTCTTC. The V call is TRBV10-3, the J call TRBJ2-1; 7 nucleotides line up with TRBD2. Germline V gene sequence: CDR1 ENHRY, CDR2 SYGVKD. The CDR3 totals 13 residues. J was trimmed by 8 bases and V by 7 bases; bases with no gene match: 8.